The rows below give T cell receptor beta chains drawn from one sample of a study of OX40 agonist ivuxolimab in advanced cancers. This table comes from immunoSEQ multiplex PCR, and its TCRdb copy is limited to in-frame clones, with some not included. The sample carries tens of thousands of clones, more than 85% recorded once. Specimen: CD4+ or CD8+ T cells sorted from blood, collected in a trial of the OX40 agonist ivuxolimab. The origin of the receptors is an adult with an advanced solid tumor such as melanoma, head and neck, liver or kidney cancer. The CDR3 runs from the conserved cysteine through the conserved F or W. The D gene is left open where the match is weak. Not every row has a clone size; where given, it reads once, few, many or a size class.

V	J	D	size	CDR3	DNA
TRBV5-5	TRBJ1-3	TRBD1	.	CASIGNIGQGASGNTIYF	TGTGCCAGCATTGGAAACATCGGACAGGGGGCTTCTGGAAACACCATATATTTT
TRBV27	TRBJ2-7	TRBD1	.	CASSLSVGPGGRNEQYF	TGTGCCAGCAGTTTATCAGTGGGGCCAGGGGGCAGGAACGAGCAGTACTTC
TRBV28	TRBJ2-7	TRBD1	.	CASTPLDRPYEQYF	TGTGCCAGCACCCCCCTGGACAGGCCCTACGAGCAGTACTTC
TRBV6-6	TRBJ1-3	.	once	CASISMRNTIYF	TGTGCCAGCATTTCGATGCGAAACACCATATATTTT
TRBV4-1	TRBJ2-3	.	.	CASSQDSPAAVITDTQYF	TGCGCCAGCAGCCAAGATAGCCCAGCTGCGGTAATCACAGATACGCAGTATTTT
TRBV10-2	TRBJ2-7	.	once	CASSELILAYEQYF	TGCGCCAGCAGTGAGTTAATCCTAGCCTACGAGCAGTACTTC
TRBV7-9	TRBJ2-7	.	.	CASSPSGTLTYEQYF	TGTGCCAGCAGCCCCTCCGGGACACTAACCTACGAGCAGTACTTC
TRBV5-4	TRBJ1-1	TRBD1	.	CASSVQGARVTEAFF	TGTGCCAGCAGCGTCCAGGGGGCCCGGGTCACTGAAGCTTTCTTT
TRBV27	TRBJ2-5	.	.	CASSSRIGPSVTQYF	TGTGCCAGCAGTTCGCGTATCGGACCGTCGGTGACCCAGTACTTC
TRBV10-2	TRBJ2-7	TRBD2	.	CASSSGLAGFPYEQYF	TGCGCCAGCAGCTCGGGACTAGCGGGATTCCCGTACGAGCAGTACTTC
TRBV14	TRBJ2-7	.	.	CASSQDPGPRGEQYF	TGTGCCAGCAGCCAAGATCCCGGGCCCCGGGGGGAGCAGTACTTC
TRBV9	TRBJ2-7	TRBD1	.	CASSVAGGAVYEQYF	TGTGCCAGCAGCGTAGCAGGGGGCGCGGTCTACGAGCAGTACTTC
TRBV9	TRBJ2-7	.	.	CASSVGGSYEQYF	TGTGCCAGCAGCGTGGGGGGCTCCTACGAGCAGTACTTC
TRBV19	TRBJ1-5	.	.	CASGRQDYSNQPQHF	TGTGCCAGTGGAAGACAGGATTATAGCAATCAGCCCCAGCATTTT
TRBV27	TRBJ2-3	.	.	CASSSTGTLSYF	TGTGCCAGCAGTTCAACAGGTACCCTCAGTTATTTT
TRBV27	TRBJ2-1	TRBD2	once	CASSERLAGFNEQFF	TGTGCCAGCAGTGAGAGACTAGCGGGGTTTAATGAGCAGTTCTTC
TRBV6-5	TRBJ2-7	.	.	CASMTDSYEQYF	TGTGCCAGCATGACGGATTCCTACGAGCAGTACTTC
TRBV25-1	TRBJ1-1	.	.	CAGEYTEAFF	TGTGCCGGAGAGTACACTGAAGCTTTCTTT
TRBV6-1	TRBJ1-4	.	.	CASHPQGATNEKLFF	TGTGCCAGCCACCCGCAAGGGGCAACTAATGAAAAACTGTTTTTT
TRBV4-1	TRBJ2-4	TRBD2	few	CASSQEASGAKNIQYF	TGCGCCAGCAGCCAAGAGGCTAGCGGAGCCAAAAACATTCAGTACTTC
TRBV7-9	TRBJ2-3	.	.	CASSSIEDPDTQYF	TGTGCCAGCAGCTCGATCGAGGACCCAGATACGCAGTATTTT
TRBV12-5	TRBJ2-1	TRBD1	.	CASGGWTGKRSSYNEQFF	TGTGCTAGTGGTGGATGGACAGGGAAAAGGAGCTCCTACAATGAGCAGTTCTTC
TRBV25-1	TRBJ1-4	.	.	CASSESGASRTGEKLFF	TGTGCCAGCAGTGAGTCCGGGGCCAGTAGAACGGGTGAAAAACTGTTTTTT
TRBV19	TRBJ2-7	TRBD1	once	CASSIDDRVDHEQYF	TGTGCCAGTAGTATAGATGACAGGGTAGATCACGAGCAGTACTTC
TRBV6-5	TRBJ2-7	TRBD2	.	CASWTSGIQTYEQYF	TGTGCCAGCTGGACTAGCGGGATCCAGACTTACGAGCAGTACTTC
TRBV5-1	TRBJ1-6	.	.	CASSLSNSPLHF	TGCGCCAGCAGCTTGAGTAATTCACCCCTCCACTTT
TRBV27	TRBJ2-5	TRBD1	.	CASSLGGVVTGGEETQYF	TGTGCCAGCAGTCTGGGTGGGGTTGTTACAGGGGGCGAGGAGACCCAGTACTTC
TRBV2	TRBJ2-7	.	medium-sized	CASSEADDPGIGDEQYF	TGTGCCAGCAGTGAAGCAGATGACCCAGGGATCGGGGACGAGCAGTACTTC
TRBV6-1	TRBJ1-2	.	few	CASSELMHTDGGYTF	TGTGCCAGCAGTGAATTAATGCACACGGACGGTGGCTACACCTTC
TRBV4-2	TRBJ1-3	.	.	CASSQEWFSGNTIYF	TGTGCCAGCAGCCAAGAGTGGTTCTCTGGAAACACCATATATTTT
TRBV6-5	TRBJ1-3	.	.	CASSYSEGSGNTIYF	TGTGCCAGCAGTTACTCGGAAGGGTCTGGAAACACCATATATTTT
TRBV6-5	TRBJ2-7	TRBD2	.	CASSYYRLADEQYF	TGTGCCAGCAGTTACTATCGGCTAGCGGACGAGCAGTACTTC
TRBV27	TRBJ2-5	TRBD2	.	CASSLRGGAETQYF	TGTGCCAGCAGCCTTCGGGGGGGGGCCGAGACCCAGTACTTC
TRBV5-4	TRBJ2-2	TRBD1	.	CASSSWGTGLTGELFF	TGTGCCAGCAGCTCCTGGGGGACAGGGTTGACCGGGGAGCTGTTTTTT
TRBV19	TRBJ1-5	.	.	CASSIEGISNQPQHF	TGTGCCAGTAGTATAGAGGGGATTAGCAATCAGCCCCAGCATTTT
TRBV6-4	TRBJ2-5	.	.	CAIQDRRQETQYF	TGTGCCATCCAAGACAGGAGGCAAGAGACCCAGTACTTC
TRBV19	TRBJ2-1	TRBD1	.	CASSISGRTGPIF	TGTGCCAGTAGTATTTCGGGTAGGACAGGTCCAATCTTC
TRBV19	TRBJ2-7	.	.	CASSTGSAYEQYF	TGTGCCAGTAGTACTGGCTCTGCCTACGAGCAGTACTTC
TRBV27	TRBJ1-1	TRBD1	.	CASIRSGTGLNTEAFF	TGTGCCAGCATCAGATCCGGGACAGGGCTGAACACTGAAGCTTTCTTT
TRBV5-6	TRBJ2-5	TRBD1	.	CASSLDPPDRGQETQYF	TGTGCCAGCAGCTTGGACCCTCCGGACAGGGGGCAAGAGACCCAGTACTTC
TRBV4-1	TRBJ1-1	.	.	CASSQGRGAFF	TGCGCCAGCAGCCAAGGACGGGGAGCTTTCTTT
TRBV5-1	TRBJ2-7	.	.	CASSLAQGSYEQYF	TGCGCCAGCAGCTTGGCTCAGGGGTCCTACGAGCAGTACTTC
TRBV7-3	TRBJ2-3	.	.	CASSSPGTDTQYF	TGTGCCAGCAGCTCCCCCGGCACAGATACGCAGTATTTT
TRBV19	TRBJ2-3	TRBD1	.	CASSTDRASTDTQYF	TGTGCCAGTAGTACCGACAGGGCGAGCACAGATACGCAGTATTTT